The next 7 T cell receptor beta chains were all read from a single sample in a study of cytomegalovirus exposure and HLA in healthy donors. A multiplex PCR was run with 60 Vbeta primers and 13 Jbeta primers. The protocol was immunoSEQ multiplex PCR, while the TCRdb copy is restricted to in-frame clones and leaves out a portion. The repertoire holds about 140,000 clones, roughly 79% seen once, with 1.5% to 2.5% in the top ten. Sequencing used PBMCs. These receptors all come from a woman in her thirties or forties in good health and CMV-seronegative.

The chain uses TRBV30 and TRBJ1-1; D is uncertain. Germline-derived CDR1 and CDR2 are GTSNPN and SVGIG (reference sequence). This CDR3 comprises 13 residues. Trimming pared 2 bases from V and 0 bases from J, leaving 7 bases between. DNA for the CDR3: TGTGCCTGGAGTCGAAGCATGAACACTGAAGCTTTCTTT. Translation gives CAWSRSMNTEAFF.

In this sample, this clone turned up a few times. The CDR3 region is CASSASDFHSPLHF. CDR3 nucleotide sequence: TGCGCCAGCAGTGCCTCCGACTTTCATTCACCCCTCCACTTT. The chain joins TRBV10-2 to TRBJ1-6; D remains unclear. V was shortened by 4 bases and J by 8 bases, with 12 bases between the two germline ends. In germline, CDR1 is WSHSY, CDR2 SAAADI. This CDR3 is 14 amino acids long.

This chain links TRBV10-2 with TRBJ2-1; 10 positions agree with TRBD2. Germline values: CDR1 WSHSY, CDR2 SAAADI. J gave up 12 bases and V 0 bases, and 5 bases lay outside the gene matches. The CDR3 loop spans 14 amino acids. The CDR3: CASSESDIAGGQFF. The CDR3 DNA follows: TGCGCCAGCAGTGAGTCGGATATAGCGGGAGGGCAGTTCTTC.

The chain is built from TRBV15 and TRBJ2-1; 8 positions agree with TRBD2. This CDR3 has 15 amino acids. V was clipped by 4 bases and J by 5 bases; unmatched bases: 7. CDR1 is LNHNV and CDR2 is YYDKDF in the germline V gene (reference sequence). The CDR3 region is CATSTGLAPHNEQFF. The CDR3 DNA follows: TGTGCCACCAGCACCGGACTAGCCCCGCACAATGAGCAGTTCTTC.

There are a few counts of this clone. The V gene is TRBV10-3, the J gene TRBJ2-7; 7 bases align to TRBD2. V lost 4 bases to trimming and J lost 2 bases; unmatched junction nucleotides: 5. CDR3 length: 14 amino acids. From germline, CDR1 is ENHRY and CDR2 SYGVKD. CDR3 sequence (DNA): TGTGCCATCAGTGTGACTAGCCGGCCCTACGAGCAGTACTTC. Translated, it gives CAISVTSRPYEQYF.

The rearrangement uses TRBV27 and TRBJ2-2; 10 bases align to TRBD2. CDR1 is MNHEY, CDR2 SMNVEV, per germline (reference sequence). V shed 3 bases and J 4 bases; nucleotides not matched to a gene: 8. The CDR3 length is 17 residues. DNA of the CDR3: TGTGCCAGCAGTTTCCTCCTAGCGGGAGAAGGCACCGGGGAGCTGTTTTTT. The encoded protein is CASSFLLAGEGTGELFF.

This clone is a singleton in its sample. The rearrangement uses TRBV28 and TRBJ2-1, with TRBD2 as a possible D gene (7 bases). The CDR3 is 16 amino acids. CDR1 is MDHEN, CDR2 SYDVKM, per germline. V dropped 6 bases and J dropped 8 bases, with 23 bases sitting between them. The CDR3 nucleotides are TGTGCCAGCAGCTACCCAATTCGGGGGGCTGCCTATGAGCAGTTCTTC. Translation: CASSYPIRGAAYEQFF.